What follows is one T cell receptor beta chain and its context. This clonotype registers as large (0.1 to 1%) within its sample. The antigen it binds to is not known. The sample holds no much larger clone one base away, and base qualities are not on file. Ends trimmed: V by 0 bases, J by 8 bases; bases unmatched to a gene: 11. Spanning cysteine to phenylalanine, the CDR3 consists of 18 amino acids. Only CDR3 DNA remains: 54 bases, in frame from the first base. As encoded in the germline V gene (reference sequence), CDR1 is SSHAT while CDR2 is FNYEAQ. The instrument given in TCRdb is Illumina MiSeq. The TCR sequencing libraries included unique molecular identifiers and were indexed using TruSeq single indexes. Concerning the study's data processing: MIGEC v1.2.7 was used to map and error-correct TCR reads, and VDJtools v1.1.7 was then used for analysis, with default settings for both tools. Repertoire diversity was quantified with Shannon-Wiener and inverse Simpson indices computed in VDJtools. A TCRbeta clonotype was defined as expanded when the clonotype met a frequency threshold of at least three. Across the roughly ten patients, Wilcoxon rank-sum tests were used for the statistical comparisons of TCR diversity between tumor TRM and non-TRM populations. The public reads were reanalyzed by TCRdb: fastp trimming at Q25, MiXCR alignment, in-frame beta chains only. CDR3 protein sequences are deduplicated, and each keeps its most common genes and DNA. The V and J calls here are based on TCRdb, not the publication. Here the sample has approximately 380 distinct CDR3 sequences; 18% occur a single time. Of the sample, approximately 31% falls within the top ten clones.

Sorting of CD8+ T cells according to CD103 expression was performed on a BD FACSAria-II, with the sorted cells collected directly into ice-cold TRIzol LS reagent. Freshly resected lung tumor tissue was collected at the time of surgical resection. After Fc receptor blocking, the fresh cells were stained for CD45, CD4, CD3, CD8A and CD103, and DAPI served for live/dead discrimination. Total RNA was purified from sorted CD103+ and CD103- CD8+ T cells using a miRNeasy kit. Tumor-infiltrating CD8+ cytotoxic T cells were sorted by CD103 expression to separate tissue-resident memory (TRM) cells from non-TRM cells. The donors were lung cancer patients whose disease was treatment-naive. Patients with respiratory malignancies who were newly diagnosed and untreated were prospectively recruited upon referral. The sample belongs to a study of tissue-resident memory T cells in lung cancer (dated by TCRdb to the late 2010s). Context from the whole study: Paired tumor TRM and tumor non-TRM populations from 10 lung cancer patients were compared by TCR beta-chain sequencing.

What the research found in general, with its limitations: A significantly more restricted TCR repertoire was observed in tumor TRM cells than in tumor non-TRM cells, as reflected by lower Shannon-Wiener and inverse Simpson diversity. Expanded clonotypes accounted for an average of 73% of tumor TRM repertoires and less than 60% of tumor non-TRM repertoires.

Sequences were obtained from CD103- CD8+ T cells from lung tumor tissue. The intended sense of this specimen's cell subset or site label: non-TRM CD8+ CTLs. The V and J segments used are TRBV7-7 and TRBJ2-1; the junction holds 12 bases that match TRBD2. This receptor was taken from a human donor with treatment-naive lung cancer (subtype not recorded). The encoded CDR3 is CASSLAPASGGGADEQFF. The base sequence is TGTGCCAGCAGCTTAGCGCCGGCTAGCGGGGGGGGCGCGGATGAGCAGTTCTTC.